Below are 20 T cell receptor beta chains sequenced from a single sample in a study of type 1 regulatory T cells. No antigen is known for these receptors. Via MiXCR, TCRdb re-called the reads, giving one row per CDR3 protein. The sample comprises fewer than 30,000 distinct CDR3 sequences, about two thirds of which are singletons, and about 14% rests with the top ten. The sample taken for sequencing was cultured T cells, either the whole culture or a sorted T cell fraction (not recorded which). Subset reported: Tr1-enriched cell product generated in vitro against host alloantigens. These receptors all stem from a human donor in good health.

The CDR3 here is CASSLGGGDTDTQYF. CDR3 nucleotides: TGTGCCAGCAGCTTAGGCGGGGGGGATACAGATACGCAGTATTTT. The chain links TRBV7-9 to TRBJ2-3, with TRBD2 matching 9 bases. The germline V gene encodes CDR1 SEHNR and CDR2 FQNEAQ (reference sequence). The CDR3 covers 15 residues. Trimming cost V 1 base and J 3 bases; bases outside gene matches: 2.

This chain uses TRBV12-3 or TRBV12-4 with TRBJ1-6; D gene uncertain. Trimming took 2 bases from V and 9 from J, leaving 8 bases between them. The CDR3 has 13 residues. CDR3 protein: CASSLRRGSPLHF. Written as DNA, the CDR3 is TGTGCCAGCAGTTTACGTCGTGGTTCACCCCTCCACTTT.

The chain recombines TRBV28 with TRBJ2-7, with D tentatively TRBD2 (5 bases). Trimming left V 6 bases short and J 1 base short, with 13 bases between. The CDR3 runs to 14 residues. Germline V gene data show CDR1 as MDHEN and CDR2 as SYDVKM. The CDR3, as DNA: TGTGCCAGCAGCTCCCCGACGGGGTCCTACGAGCAGTACTTC. This encodes CASSSPTGSYEQYF.

The V gene is TRBV10-3, the J gene TRBJ2-3, with D perhaps TRBD1 (7 bases). CDR3 size: 16 residues. CDR1 ENHRY and CDR2 SYGVKD come from the germline V gene. With 4 bases removed from V and 1 base from J, the gap between germline ends came to 15 bases. In DNA, the CDR3 is TGTGCCATCAGTGCACAGGGGACTCTAGGCACAGATACGCAGTATTTT. As protein: CAISAQGTLGTDTQYF.

J is TRBJ2-1 and V is TRBV24-1; TRBD1 agrees at 9 bases. With 3 bases clipped from V and 7 bases from J, the junction kept 6 bases outside the gene matches. The CDR3 extends over 15 amino acids. Per germline, CDR1 KGHDR and CDR2 SFDVKD. CDR3 residues: CATSDTGTGKNEQFF. The CDR3, as DNA: TGTGCCACCAGTGATACCGGGACAGGGAAGAATGAGCAGTTCTTC.

In the case of this clonotype: The CDR3 does not close with the conserved phenylalanine or tryptophan, likely indicating a read error. V gene TRBV12-3 or TRBV12-4 combines with J gene TRBJ1-1; D gene ambiguous. Trimming pared 2 bases from V and 1 base from J, leaving 5 bases between. This CDR3 has 13 residues. CDR3 sequence (DNA): TGTGCCAGCAGTTTAAAGCCGAACACTGAAGCTTTCGTT. Its protein is CASSLKPNTEAFV.

This rearrangement joins TRBV18 to TRBJ1-4, with TRBD1 as a possible D gene (5 bases). The V end was cut by 1 base, the J end by 0 bases, with 9 bases between. CDR3 size: 16 residues. From germline, CDR1 is KGHSH and CDR2 LQKENI. The CDR3 loop is CASSPRQPATNEKLFF. The CDR3 nucleotides read TGTGCCAGCTCACCACGACAGCCTGCAACTAATGAAAAACTGTTTTTT.

The V gene is TRBV29-1, the J gene TRBJ2-1; possibly TRBD2 for D (5 bases). The V end was cut by 5 bases, the J end by 7 bases, with 15 bases between. This CDR3 region has 13 residues. CDR1 and CDR2 (germline): SQVTM, ANQGSEA. The CDR3 spells CSVTPTAGNEQFF. The CDR3 nucleotides read TGCAGCGTTACCCCTACGGCGGGTAATGAGCAGTTCTTC.

V gene TRBV11-2 combines with J gene TRBJ2-1; D gene unclear. With 3 bases removed from V and 0 bases from J, the gap between germline ends came to 12 bases. Per the germline V gene, CDR1 is SGHAT and CDR2 is FQNNGV. This CDR3 has 16 amino acids. The CDR3 nucleotides read TGTGCCAGCAGCTTTAGGGCCCAAATCTCCTACAATGAGCAGTTCTTC. It specifies CASSFRAQISYNEQFF.

The J gene is TRBJ2-5, the V gene TRBV7-2, with a tentative D call TRBD2 (5 bases). Germline V gene sequence: CDR1 SGHTA, CDR2 FQGNSA. The CDR3 has 16 residues. Trimming pared 3 bases from V and 6 bases from J, leaving 20 bases between. In DNA form, the CDR3 reads TGTGCCAGCAGCTTCGGCTATACTGATGGAGGCAAGACCCAGTACTTC. Translating gives CASSFGYTDGGKTQYF.

V is TRBV12-3 or TRBV12-4 and J is TRBJ2-1; 10 bases line up with TRBD1. Trimming at V came to 3 bases and at J to 6 bases, leaving 8 bases not matched to a gene. This CDR3 has 16 amino acids. In DNA form, the CDR3 reads TGTGCCAGCAGTTTCGGCGGGACAGGGGTCATCAATGAGCAGTTCTTC. Its translation: CASSFGGTGVINEQFF.

The rearrangement uses TRBV7-9 and TRBJ2-5; D is uncertain. The CDR3 sequence is 13 residues long. The V end was cut by 5 bases, the J end by 5 bases, with 12 bases between. Germline V lookup: CDR1 SEHNR, CDR2 FQNEAQ (reference sequence). The CDR3 bases are TGTGCCAGCAGCCCCAGCAACGCGGAGACCCAGTACTTC. Translating it yields CASSPSNAETQYF.

The chain has TRBV7-8 and TRBJ2-3; 7 bases are a match to TRBD1. Germline V gives CDR1 SGHVS, CDR2 FQNEAQ. This CDR3 contains 16 residues. Losses at the gene ends were 5 bases for V and 0 bases for J; bases not matched to a gene: 8. The CDR3: CASSQGVLISTDTQYF. The CDR3 bases are TGTGCCAGCAGCCAGGGGGTTTTGATCAGCACAGATACGCAGTATTTT.

This chain links TRBV2 with TRBJ1-5; D might be TRBD1 (6 bases). There are 16 residues in the CDR3. Germline CDR1 is SNHLY and CDR2 is FYNNEI. The V end was cut by 6 bases, the J end by 2 bases, with 17 bases between. The CDR3 region is CASRGITDRRNQPQHF. CDR3 coding DNA: TGTGCCAGCAGGGGAATTACGGACAGACGCAATCAGCCCCAGCATTTT.

This clonotype has just one count. V gene TRBV5-4 combines with J gene TRBJ2-2, with a possible D match to TRBD2 (5 bases). Trimming took 3 bases from V and 1 from J, leaving 13 bases between them. Germline assignment: CDR1 SGHNT and CDR2 YYREEE (reference sequence). The length of the CDR3 is 16 residues. CDR3 protein: CASSSTGVGNTGELFF. CDR3 bases: TGTGCCAGCAGCTCCACCGGGGTAGGGAACACCGGGGAGCTGTTTTTT.

This chain joins TRBV7-9 and TRBJ1-4; D is undetermined. Germline loops: CDR1 SEHNR, CDR2 FQNEAQ (reference sequence). CDR3 length: 15 amino acids. V shed 0 bases and J shed 4 bases, with 9 bases lying between them. The CDR3 DNA reads as TGTGCCAGCAGCTTAGCAGGCGGACTTAATGAAAAACTGTTTTTT. Its translation is CASSLAGGLNEKLFF.

V usage is TRBV12-3 or TRBV12-4 and J usage is TRBJ2-7, with TRBD1 identical over 9 bases. CDR3 size: 14 residues. V lost 5 bases, J lost 4 bases, and 6 bases stayed unmatched. The CDR3 sequence is CASSDRGMAYEQYF. The CDR3 DNA reads as TGTGCCAGCAGTGACAGGGGGATGGCGTACGAGCAGTACTTC.

V usage is TRBV13 and J usage is TRBJ1-4; D uncertain. The CDR3 is 14 residues long. Germline CDR1 PRHDT, CDR2 FYEKMQ (reference sequence). V lost 3 bases and J 4 bases, leaving 9 bases between the germline ends. For the CDR3, the DNA is TGTGCCAGCAGCTTGAGGCGGGTTAATGAAAAACTGTTTTTT. Residues: CASSLRRVNEKLFF. The whole variable domain, filled in from reference TRBV13 and TRBJ1-4, reads AAGVIQSPRHLIKEKRETATLKCYPIPRHDTVYWYQQGPGQDPQFLISFYEKMQSDKGSIPDRFSAQQFSDYHSELNMSSLELGDSALYFCASSLRRVNEKLFFGSGTQLSVL.

The chain couples TRBV7-6 to TRBJ1-5; a possible D gene is TRBD1 (5 bases). Germline V gives CDR1 SGHVS, CDR2 FNYEAQ. The CDR3 runs to 13 residues. Trimming cost V 5 bases and J 5 bases, with 10 bases left between them. The CDR3 DNA sequence: TGTGCCAGCAGCGAGGGACCCTATCAGCCCCAGCATTTT. Translated, it gives CASSEGPYQPQHF.

The rearrangement links TRBV7-9 to TRBJ2-6; 7 bases line up with TRBD1. The CDR3 loop spans 16 amino acids. Germline assignment: CDR1 SEHNR and CDR2 FQNEAQ (reference sequence). V shed 4 bases, J shed 6 bases, and the junction held 9 bases outside the gene matches. The CDR3 sequence is CASSSRATGKANVLTF. The CDR3 DNA is TGTGCCAGCAGCTCCAGAGCGACAGGGAAGGCCAACGTCCTGACTTTC. Using reference TRBV7-9 and TRBJ2-6 for the parts outside the CDR3, the full variable domain is DTGVSQNPRHKITKRGQNVTFRCDPISEHNRLYWYRQTLGQGPEFLTYFQNEAQLEKSRLLSDRFSAERPKGSFSTLEIQRTEQGDSAMYLCASSSRATGKANVLTFGAGSRLTVL.